The 28 T cell receptor beta chains listed next were all sequenced from one sample in a study of blood T cell repertoires in COVID-19. Libraries were prepared by immunoSEQ multiplex PCR; TCRdb keeps only in-frame clonotypes and omits some of them. Here the sample spans around 240,000 clones, about 82% being singletons. Sequencing used PBMCs or T cells enriched from blood (not recorded which). These receptors were obtained from a woman aged 45-60 years who had recovered from COVID-19.

This rearrangement joins TRBV10-2 to TRBJ1-5; D not certain. The V gene lost 2 bases and the J gene lost 0 bases, with 8 bases spanning the gap. The CDR3 totals 15 residues. Looked up from germline, CDR1 is WSHSY and CDR2 is SAAADI. This chain's CDR3 is CASSEAGYSNQPQHF. The CDR3 DNA reads TGCGCCAGCAGTGAGGCCGGTTATAGCAATCAGCCCCAGCATTTT.

This chain uses TRBV20-1 with TRBJ2-3; 7 bases fit TRBD2. The length of the CDR3 is 14 residues. J was trimmed by 1 base and V by 3 bases; bases with no gene match: 4. Per the germline V gene, CDR1 is DFQATT and CDR2 is SNEGSKA (reference sequence). In DNA, the CDR3 is TGCAGTGCTAGTCCCAGCGGGGGCACAGATACGCAGTATTTT. It encodes CSASPSGGTDTQYF.

The chain combines TRBV11-2 with TRBJ1-4; D may be TRBD1 (5 bases). V lost 3 bases and J 3 bases, leaving 11 bases between the germline ends. In germline, CDR1 is SGHAT, CDR2 FQNNGV. This CDR3 region has 15 residues. CDR3 residues: CASSFYRNPNEKLFF. The CDR3 DNA reads as TGTGCCAGCAGCTTCTACAGGAACCCTAATGAAAAACTGTTTTTT.

This chain links TRBV18 with TRBJ1-1; possibly TRBD1 for D (5 bases). The CDR3 is 17 amino acids. V lost 3 bases, J lost 0 bases, and 17 bases lay in between. Germline V gene data show CDR1 as KGHSH and CDR2 as LQKENI. CDR3 loop: CASSPMTRGNLNTEAFF. In DNA, the CDR3 is TGTGCCAGCTCACCTATGACCCGGGGGAATCTGAACACTGAAGCTTTCTTT.

The V and J genes are TRBV5-1 and TRBJ2-1; D might be TRBD2 (6 bases). With 3 bases removed from V and 3 bases from J, the gap between germline ends came to 10 bases. The CDR3 is 14 amino acids. Germline V gene data show CDR1 as SGHRS and CDR2 as YFSETQ. In nucleotides, the CDR3 is TGCGCCAGCAGCTCAGGGACTCTCTACAATGAGCAGTTCTTC. Its protein is CASSSGTLYNEQFF.

The rearrangement uses TRBV18 and TRBJ1-2; no firm D call. V dropped 3 bases and J dropped 5 bases, with 7 bases sitting between them. Per germline, CDR1 KGHSH and CDR2 LQKENI. The CDR3 spans 12 residues. The CDR3 DNA reads TGTGCCAGCTCACCCGACACATATGGCTACACCTTC. Its translation: CASSPDTYGYTF.

The V call is TRBV9, the J call TRBJ1-1; D is uncertain. CDR1 and CDR2 (germline): SGDLS, YYNGEE. Trimming cost V 0 bases and J 7 bases, with 10 bases left between them. CDR3 size: 13 residues. CDR3 sequence reads: CASSVGIAGEAFF. The CDR3 region has the DNA TGTGCCAGCAGCGTAGGTATTGCCGGTGAAGCTTTCTTT.

The chain recombines TRBV16 with TRBJ1-1, with D possibly matching TRBD1 (5 bases). CDR1 and CDR2 from the germline V gene are KGHSY and FQNENV. V lost 4 bases and J lost 4, with 19 bases in between. The CDR3 contains 16 residues. CDR3 in amino acids: CASSPYPEGGGTEAFF. The CDR3 region has the DNA TGTGCCAGCAGCCCCTATCCGGAGGGCGGGGGCACTGAAGCTTTCTTT. The full variable domain, in which reference TRBV16 and TRBJ1-1 provide the parts outside the CDR3, is GEEVAQTPKHLVRGEGQKAKLYCAPIKGHSYVFWYQQVLKNEFKFLISFQNENVFDETGMPKERFSAKCLPNSPCSLEIQATKLEDSAVYFCASSPYPEGGGTEAFFGQGTRLTVV.

The CDR3 DNA follows: TGTGCCAGCAGCTTAGGAGGTTGGAACACTGAAGCTTTCTTT. Protein product: CASSLGGWNTEAFF. The V and J genes are TRBV7-8 and TRBJ1-1; D remains ambiguous. V was pared by 1 base and J by 1 base, with 7 bases between. The CDR3 has 14 amino acids. Germline CDR1 SGHVS, CDR2 FQNEAQ.

The chain employs TRBV11-2 and TRBJ2-2; D perhaps matches TRBD1 (6 bases). The germline CDR1 and CDR2 sequences are SGHAT and FQNNGV. There are 15 residues in the CDR3. V shed 1 base and J shed 6 bases, with 12 bases lying between them. The CDR3 nucleotides read TGTGCCAGCAGCTTAGCACCCAGGGGATCCGGGGAGCTGTTTTTT. This sequence encodes CASSLAPRGSGELFF. The full variable domain, its missing parts supplied by reference TRBV11-2 and TRBJ2-2, is EAGVAQSPRYKIIEKRQSVAFWCNPISGHATLYWYQQILGQGPKLLIQFQNNGVVDDSQLPKDRFSAERLKGVDSTLKIQPAKLEDSAVYLCASSLAPRGSGELFFGEGSRLTVL.

This clone was detected once. This sequence joins TRBV6-2 or TRBV6-3 and TRBJ2-7, with D possibly TRBD2 on 5 matching bases. The CDR3 length is 12 residues. The V end lost 4 bases, the J end lost 4 bases, and 8 bases lay between the germline ends. Germline CDR1 and CDR2: MNHEY and SVGEGT. CDR3 protein: CASSFLAYEQYF. The DNA of the CDR3 is TGTGCCAGCAGTTTTCTAGCTTACGAGCAGTACTTC.

This clone has a handful of counts. This chain connects TRBV7-3 to TRBJ2-1, with 14 bases identical to TRBD2. The trim removed 4 bases at V and 8 bases at J, leaving 7 bases unmatched. CDR3 size: 16 residues. The V gene's germline CDR1 is SGHTA and CDR2 FQGTGA. This CDR3 reads CASSSSPGLAGDEQFF. Written as DNA, the CDR3 is TGTGCCAGCAGCTCTTCACCGGGACTAGCGGGAGATGAGCAGTTCTTC.

CDR3 amino acids: CASSPPMSGQSEQYF. The CDR3 DNA is TGTGCCAGCAGCCCGCCAATGTCAGGCCAGAGCGAGCAGTACTTC. The V call is TRBV6-6, the J call TRBJ2-7; D is unclear. V lost 6 bases and J lost 6, with 21 bases in between. The CDR3 spans 15 residues. Germline CDR1 MNHNY, CDR2 SVGAGI (reference sequence).

This clone was observed a handful of times. This chain uses TRBV6-2 or TRBV6-3 with TRBJ2-1; D is perhaps TRBD2 (5 bases). The CDR3 sequence is 14 residues long. V lost 6 bases to trimming and J lost 2 bases, with 11 bases between them. CDR1 MNHEY and CDR2 SVGEGT come from the germline V gene. The CDR3 DNA sequence: TGTGCCAGCAGCCCGGACTGGCCCTACAATGAGCAGTTCTTC. It codes for CASSPDWPYNEQFF.

The chain has TRBV5-1 and TRBJ2-3; D perhaps matches TRBD2 (6 bases). Trimming removed 4 bases from V and 1 base from J, with 10 bases in between. The length of the CDR3 is 14 residues. Germline assignment: CDR1 SGHRS and CDR2 YFSETQ. CDR3 nucleotide sequence: TGCGCCAGCAGCGACCCGGGAGGCACAGATACGCAGTATTTT. Residues: CASSDPGGTDTQYF.

The chain uses TRBV5-6 and TRBJ2-3; TRBD2 matches 14 bases. From germline, CDR1 is SGHDT and CDR2 YYEEEE. This CDR3 spans 15 amino acids. V lost 4 bases, J lost 5 bases, and 3 bases stayed unmatched. This chain's CDR3 is CASSLGTSGRDTQYF. CDR3 in DNA: TGTGCCAGCAGCCTCGGGACTAGCGGGAGAGATACGCAGTATTTT.

V gene TRBV9 combines with J gene TRBJ2-3; 8 bases align to TRBD2. With V trimmed by 4 bases and J by 4 bases, 11 bases remained unmatched. Germline CDR1 SGDLS, CDR2 YYNGEE. The CDR3 length is 16 residues. As DNA, the CDR3 is TGTGCCAGCAGCAACCGAGGGACTAGAGGAGCAGATACGCAGTATTTT. It yields the protein CASSNRGTRGADTQYF.

The chain combines TRBV6-2 or TRBV6-3 with TRBJ2-7; the match to TRBD2 covers 10 bases. CDR3 length: 17 residues. Germline V CDR1 and CDR2: MNHEY, SVGEGT. V shed 4 bases, J shed 2 bases, and the junction held 11 bases outside the gene matches. The CDR3 coding sequence is TGTGCCAGCAGTTCCCTAATTGCTAGCGGGGGAACCTACGAGCAGTACTTC. Protein: CASSSLIASGGTYEQYF.

The sample holds one count of this clone. The CDR3 bases are TGTGCCAGCAGCTCGGGACAGGGGTCCTATGGCTACACCTTC. It encodes CASSSGQGSYGYTF. The chain is built from TRBV11-3 and TRBJ1-2, with 10 bases matching TRBD1. With V trimmed by 4 bases and J by 4 bases, 3 bases remained unmatched. Germline CDR1 reads SGHNT; CDR2 reads YENEEA. CDR3 length: 14 amino acids.

This clone was recorded only once. The chain combines TRBV30 with TRBJ1-4, with D possibly being TRBD1 (5 bases). The germline V gene has CDR1 GTSNPN and CDR2 SVGIG (reference sequence). V lost 4 bases to trimming and J lost 5 bases, with 14 bases between them. The CDR3 loop spans 14 amino acids. The CDR3 loop reads CAWNLGTANEKLFF. The DNA of the CDR3 is TGTGCCTGGAATCTTGGGACTGCAAATGAAAAACTGTTTTTT.

The V and J genes are TRBV19 and TRBJ1-2, with 7 bases aligning to TRBD1. CDR3 length: 14 residues. Trimming removed 6 bases from V and 8 bases from J; junction bases left unmatched: 12. In germline, CDR1 is LNHDA, CDR2 SQIVND (reference sequence). CDR3 nucleotide sequence: TGTGCCAGTAGATCGATAGATAACAGGGGCGGCTACACCTTC. As protein: CASRSIDNRGGYTF.

The rearrangement links TRBV4-3 to TRBJ1-2; no definite D call. The germline V gene has CDR1 LGHNA and CDR2 YSLEER. The CDR3 length is 16 residues. Trimming stripped 1 base from V and 0 bases from J, with 12 bases between. The CDR3 here is CASSQVGRSSNYGYTF. In nucleotides, the CDR3 is TGCGCCAGCAGCCAAGTCGGTCGAAGTTCTAACTATGGCTACACCTTC.

The chain joins TRBV23-1 to TRBJ1-6; 7 bases are a match to TRBD1. TRBV23-1 has ORF status, its function being uncertain. V lost 0 bases and J lost 10; bases outside the gene matches: 9. The CDR3 consists of 16 residues. CDR3 coding DNA: TGCGCCAGCAGTCAATCGACGCTGCAGGGGGGCTCACCCCTCCACTTT. This codes for CASSQSTLQGGSPLHF.

This sequence joins TRBV5-1 and TRBJ1-6; 9 bases align to TRBD1. The CDR3 has 15 residues. Germline trimming cut 1 base from V and 8 bases from J; bases unmatched to any gene: 4. The germline V gene has CDR1 SGHRS and CDR2 YFSETQ. The CDR3 coding sequence is TGCGCCAGCAGCTTGAGGGGACAGGGTGATTCACCCCTCCACTTT. Its translation is CASSLRGQGDSPLHF.

This CDR3 is CASSPGDLYGYTF. The DNA of the CDR3 is TGTGCCAGCAGCCCAGGGGACCTCTATGGCTACACCTTC. The V and J genes are TRBV6-5 and TRBJ1-2, with D tentatively TRBD1 (6 bases). The germline gives CDR1 MNHEY, CDR2 SVGAGI. Trimming shortened V by 6 bases and J by 4 bases, and 12 bases separated the two germline ends. The CDR3 consists of 13 residues.

This clone came up once. The chain joins TRBV10-2 to TRBJ1-2; D unclear. Trimming left V 4 bases short and J 6 bases short, with 18 bases between. Germline CDR1 reads WSHSY; CDR2 reads SAAADI. The CDR3 has 15 amino acids. Here the CDR3 DNA reads TGCGCCAGCAGTGCACCGTCGGAGCAACCAGATGGCTACACCTTC. Residues: CASSAPSEQPDGYTF.

The chain links TRBV19 to TRBJ2-4; 11 positions match TRBD1. Germline assignment: CDR1 LNHDA and CDR2 SQIVND (reference sequence). Germline trimming cut 10 bases from V and 9 bases from J; bases unmatched to any gene: 14. The CDR3 sequence is 15 residues long. CDR3 DNA: TGTGCCACCAACGCCCCGGACAGGGGGCTTGGCATTCAGTACTTC. This gives the protein CATNAPDRGLGIQYF.

The sample holds a few counts of this clone. This chain uses TRBV18 with TRBJ2-1, with a weak D call TRBD2 (5 bases). Per germline, CDR1 KGHSH and CDR2 LQKENI. This CDR3 has 13 amino acids. Trimming stripped 4 bases from V and 5 bases from J, with 9 bases between. CDR3 in amino acids: CASSQRANNEQFF. CDR3 DNA sequence: TGTGCCAGCTCACAGAGGGCAAACAATGAGCAGTTCTTC.